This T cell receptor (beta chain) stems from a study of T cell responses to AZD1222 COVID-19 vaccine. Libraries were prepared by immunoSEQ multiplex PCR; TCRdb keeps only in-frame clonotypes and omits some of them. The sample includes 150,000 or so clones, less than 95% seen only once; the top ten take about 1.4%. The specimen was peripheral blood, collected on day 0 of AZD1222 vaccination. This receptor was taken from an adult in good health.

The CDR3 DNA reads as TGTGCCAGCAGCCAATTGTTGGGATACCCCTACAATGAGCAGTTCTTC. Its translation: CASSQLLGYPYNEQFF. The gene calls are TRBV3-1 (or the pseudogene TRBV3-2) and TRBJ2-1; D not resolved. The V end lost 2 bases, the J end lost 2 bases, and 13 bases lay between the germline ends. CDR3 length: 16 residues. Germline CDR1 is LGHDT and CDR2 is YNNKEL (reference sequence).